The 21 T cell receptor beta chains given below trace back to one sample, sequenced in a study of cytomegalovirus exposure and HLA in healthy donors. Vbeta (60) and Jbeta (13) primers were used in the PCR. The protocol was immunoSEQ multiplex PCR, while the TCRdb copy is restricted to in-frame clones and leaves out a portion. The sample shows roughly 160,000 clones, roughly 75% of them seen only once. Sequencing input: PBMCs. Every receptor here comes from a woman in her forties or fifties in good health and CMV-seropositive.

The chain uses TRBV14 and TRBJ2-7; 9 positions agree with TRBD1. This CDR3 contains 15 residues. Trimming removed 4 bases from V and 5 bases from J; junction bases left unmatched: 9. The germline V gene encodes CDR1 SGHDN and CDR2 FVKESK. The CDR3 protein is CASSPLTGGVDEQYF. CDR3 nucleotides: TGTGCCAGCAGCCCCCTGACAGGGGGTGTGGACGAGCAGTACTTC.

V usage is TRBV11-1 and J usage is TRBJ2-7; maybe TRBD2 (6 bases). This CDR3 has 13 amino acids. The germline gives CDR1 SGHAT, CDR2 FQDESV (reference sequence). The ends were cut back, 5 bases at V and 0 bases at J, with 8 bases in the middle. The CDR3 coding sequence is TGTGCCAGCAGCCAGACTAGCTCCTACGAGCAGTACTTC. Amino acids: CASSQTSSYEQYF. Supplemented by reference TRBV11-1 and TRBJ2-7, the full variable domain reads EAEVAQSPRYKITEKSQAVAFWCDPISGHATLYWYRQILGQGPELLVQFQDESVVDDSQLPKDRFSAERLKGVDSTLKIQPAELGDSAMYLCASSQTSSYEQYFGPGTRLTVT.

This clone appeared a few times. V gene TRBV5-4 combines with J gene TRBJ2-1; 10 nucleotides match TRBD1. This CDR3 spans 14 amino acids. V gave up 4 bases and J gave up 6 bases; unmatched junction bases: 4. CDR1 and CDR2 from the germline V gene are SGHNT and YYREEE (reference sequence). For the CDR3, the DNA is TGTGCCAGCAGCCCCCGGGACAGGGGCAATGAGCAGTTCTTC. It specifies CASSPRDRGNEQFF.

The DNA of the CDR3 is TGCGCCAGCAGCTTGGAGGGGGCTAACTATGGCTACACCTTC. Amino acids: CASSLEGANYGYTF. J is TRBJ1-2 and V is TRBV5-1; a possible D gene is TRBD1 (6 bases). This CDR3 region has 14 residues. The germline CDR1 and CDR2 sequences are SGHRS and YFSETQ. Trimming cost V 0 bases and J 0 bases, with 6 bases left between them.

The J gene is TRBJ1-2, the V gene TRBV4-2; no firm D call. Per germline, CDR1 LGHNA and CDR2 YNFKEQ. Trimming took off 1 base at V and 4 bases at J, with 19 bases between the two ends. This CDR3 spans 17 amino acids. The CDR3, as DNA: TGTGCCAGCAGCCAAGGCCCAAGCGGAGGGCAGTCCTATGGCTACACCTTC. Its protein is CASSQGPSGGQSYGYTF.

In DNA form, the CDR3 reads TGCGCCAGCAGCTCACAGGGAGTTAACACTGAAGCTTTCTTT. It is translated as CASSSQGVNTEAFF. The chain is built from TRBV5-1 and TRBJ1-1; D possibly corresponds to TRBD1 (6 bases). Germline V gene lookup returns CDR1 SGHRS and CDR2 YFSETQ. Trimming shortened V by 3 bases and J by 2 bases, and 11 bases separated the two germline ends. This CDR3 has 14 amino acids.

This clone was seen just once. DNA for the CDR3: TGTGCCAGCAGCCCGACAGGGAACACTGAAGCTTTCTTT. Translating gives CASSPTGNTEAFF. This chain joins TRBV9 and TRBJ1-1, with TRBD1 as a possible D gene (6 bases). The germline CDR1 and CDR2 sequences are SGDLS and YYNGEE. The V end lost 4 bases, the J end lost 1 base, and 8 bases lay between the germline ends. The CDR3 extends over 13 amino acids.

This clone was found a few times. The chain joins TRBV19 to TRBJ1-2; 8 positions match TRBD1. The CDR3 consists of 14 residues. In germline, CDR1 is LNHDA, CDR2 SQIVND (reference sequence). The V and J ends lost 8 bases and 1 base, in that order; junction bases with no gene match: 6. CDR3 in DNA: TGTGCCAGTCGACAGGGGAGCCTTAACTATGGCTACACCTTC. It codes for CASRQGSLNYGYTF.

The chain has TRBV29-1 and TRBJ2-2, with a possible D match to TRBD1 (6 bases). The CDR3 has 14 amino acids. The germline gives CDR1 SQVTM, CDR2 ANQGSEA. V shed 4 bases and J shed 0 bases, with 9 bases lying between them. CDR3 amino acids: CSVGGGSNTGELFF. In DNA, the CDR3 is TGCAGCGTTGGAGGGGGTTCGAACACCGGGGAGCTGTTTTTT.

The rearrangement links TRBV19 to TRBJ2-1; D remains unclear. The V and J ends lost 5 bases and 0 bases respectively, with 11 bases between them. This CDR3 spans 15 amino acids. Per germline, CDR1 LNHDA and CDR2 SQIVND (reference sequence). This CDR3 reads CASSSLRSSYNEQFF. For the CDR3, the DNA is TGTGCCAGTAGTTCCCTCCGTAGCTCCTACAATGAGCAGTTCTTC.

The table lists this clone with a few counts. This chain connects TRBV27 to TRBJ2-5; 10 bases fit TRBD2. The J call could be wrong; TRBJ2-7 is a better fit for the DNA end. Germline-derived CDR1 and CDR2 are MNHEY and SMNVEV (reference sequence). CDR3 length equals 17 residues. In nucleotides, the CDR3 is TGTGCCAGCAGTCCCCCCGTCGTTACTAGCGGGAAAGGCGAGCAGTACTTC. It codes for CASSPPVVTSGKGEQYF.

Only one count was recorded for this clone. The chain couples TRBV6-1 to TRBJ1-6; TRBD1 agrees at 11 bases. With 0 bases clipped from V and 8 bases from J, the junction kept 9 bases outside the gene matches. The CDR3 has 18 amino acids. Germline CDR1 and CDR2: MNHNS and SASEGT. CDR3 DNA sequence: TGTGCCAGCAGTGAAGCTTTGGGACAGGGGGTAGCTGATTCACCCCTCCACTTT. Encoded protein: CASSEALGQGVADSPLHF.

This clone was observed a few times. The genes are TRBV19 and TRBJ1-5, with 8 bases that match TRBD1. Germline values: CDR1 LNHDA, CDR2 SQIVND (reference sequence). Trimming removed 7 bases from V and 3 bases from J; junction bases left unmatched: 5. The CDR3 consists of 14 residues. The CDR3: CASTHQGANQPQHF. In DNA, the CDR3 is TGTGCCAGTACGCATCAGGGGGCCAATCAGCCCCAGCATTTT.

The chain recombines TRBV9 with TRBJ1-6, with 8 bases lining up with TRBD1. V lost 2 bases to trimming and J lost 10 bases; unmatched junction nucleotides: 8. The CDR3 has 15 residues. The germline V gene encodes CDR1 SGDLS and CDR2 YYNGEE. CDR3 sequence reads: CASSVTTGAGSPLHF. The CDR3 DNA reads TGTGCCAGCAGCGTTACGACAGGGGCTGGCTCACCCCTCCACTTT.

This rearrangement joins TRBV7-2 to TRBJ2-7; 7 bases line up with TRBD2. The length of the CDR3 is 15 residues. With 5 bases clipped from V and 6 bases from J, the junction kept 13 bases outside the gene matches. In germline, CDR1 is SGHTA, CDR2 FQGNSA. CDR3 sequence reads: CASSERKGGVGEQYF. DNA of the CDR3: TGTGCCAGCAGCGAGCGGAAGGGAGGGGTCGGCGAGCAGTACTTC.

This CDR3 reads CASSTRQGEAFF. The CDR3 DNA is TGTGCCAGTAGTACCCGACAGGGTGAAGCTTTCTTT. The rearrangement uses TRBV19 and TRBJ1-1; 7 bases map to TRBD1. Germline assignment: CDR1 LNHDA and CDR2 SQIVND (reference sequence). The junction had 3 bases not matched to a gene; V was cut back by 4 bases and J by 7 bases. The CDR3 has 12 amino acids.

In its sample, this clone was seen a few times. V gene TRBV7-9 combines with J gene TRBJ2-3; TRBD1 matches 9 bases. V lost 8 bases to trimming and J lost 1 base; unmatched junction nucleotides: 13. The CDR3 has 17 amino acids. Germline CDR1 reads SEHNR; CDR2 reads FQNEAQ (reference sequence). DNA for the CDR3: TGTGCCAGCTCCCCGGGACAGGGCCCGATTCGCACAGATACGCAGTATTTT. It is translated as CASSPGQGPIRTDTQYF. Full variable domain (rest looked up from reference TRBV7-9 and TRBJ2-3): DTGVSQNPRHKITKRGQNVTFRCDPISEHNRLYWYRQTLGQGPEFLTYFQNEAQLEKSRLLSDRFSAERPKGSFSTLEIQRTEQGDSAMYLCASSPGQGPIRTDTQYFGPGTRLTVL.

This chain joins TRBV7-9 and TRBJ2-5; possibly TRBD2 for D (5 bases). Germline V gives CDR1 SEHNR, CDR2 FQNEAQ (reference sequence). V was shortened by 0 bases and J by 7 bases, with 18 bases between the two germline ends. The CDR3 runs 16 residues. The CDR3: CASSLAGLSQEWTQYF. In DNA form, the CDR3 reads TGTGCCAGCAGCTTAGCCGGACTGAGCCAAGAGTGGACCCAGTACTTC.

DNA of the CDR3: TGCGCCAGCAGCCAAGTCCAGGGGGCCAAGAACTATGGCTACACCTTC. Its translation is CASSQVQGAKNYGYTF. The chain joins TRBV4-3 to TRBJ1-2, with 8 bases fitting TRBD1. The CDR3 is made up of 16 amino acids. Germline V gene sequence: CDR1 LGHNA, CDR2 YSLEER. Trimming removed 1 base from V and 2 bases from J; junction bases left unmatched: 6.

This chain connects TRBV4-3 to TRBJ2-1; TRBD2 is a possible D gene (6 bases). Deletions cut 1 base from V and 3 bases from J, with 13 bases between. Germline lookup yields CDR1 LGHNA and CDR2 YSLEER. CDR3 length: 16 residues. CDR3 in DNA: TGCGCCAGCAGCCAAGGGGCGGGGCTGGGCTACAATGAGCAGTTCTTC. Protein sequence: CASSQGAGLGYNEQFF.

The chain combines TRBV2 with TRBJ2-7; D might be TRBD2 (5 bases). The J call could be wrong; TRBJ2-1 is a better fit for the DNA end. The CDR3 spans 14 residues. Germline V gives CDR1 SNHLY, CDR2 FYNNEI. DNA for the CDR3: TGTGCCAGGAGGAATGGGAGCTCCTACAATGAGCAGTTCTTC. Its protein product is CARRNGSSYNEQFF.